This TCR beta chain came from a study of CD8 T cells in ankylosing spondylitis listed by TCRdb under 2017. Broadly, across the study: To find TCR variants linked to disease, the study profiled T cell receptor beta repertoires in ankylosing spondylitis patients and healthy donors. Samples of peripheral blood were taken, and for ankylosing spondylitis patients, synovial fluid was collected as well. The full study cohort was made up of 25 ankylosing spondylitis patients and 108 healthy donors.

TCRdb records Illumina HiSeq 2500 as the sequencer. Quantitative 5'-RACE with molecular barcodes was used to prepare TCR beta libraries. In the authors' own workflow: A new computational method based on a probabilistic model of VDJ rearrangement was used to identify disease-linked TCR variants. Clones were called with MiXCR by TCRdb after fastp trimmed the public reads at Q25, and only in-frame beta chains were retained. Each CDR3 protein appears once, grouped with its most common genes and DNA. TCRdb, not the authors, supplied the V and J calls. This sample is represented by tens of thousands of distinct CDR3 sequences; roughly 27% of them were singletons. Of the sample, around three fifths falls within the top ten clones. A word on this clonotype: Its antigen is unknown. Base qualities are not at hand, and no much larger clone is one base apart.

The trim is 4 bases for V and 8 bases for J, with a gap of 8 bases between the germline ends. The CDR3 starts with the cysteine, ends with the phenylalanine, and has 11 residues. Here the CDR3 DNA is all that survives: 33 bases in frame from base 1. Per the germline V gene (reference sequence), SEHNR is the CDR1 and FQNEAQ is the CDR2. General findings and caveats noted by the study authors: Some motif variants had previously been reported in the synovial fluid and blood of reactive arthritis patients, which suggests shared mechanisms of disease initiation. The disease-linked clones had a CD8+ phenotype and were found at relatively low frequencies in peripheral blood. According to the report, matched synovial fluid samples from ankylosing spondylitis patients were significantly enriched for the disease-linked clones. A TCR beta motif made up of eight highly homologous amino acid variants appeared to be characteristic of blood from ankylosing spondylitis patients.

The rearranged chain carries TRBV7-9 and TRBJ1-1, with the D gene too uncertain to name. The receptor comes from a male donor with ankylosing spondylitis or in good health (not recorded which). The sample comprised blood, either unsorted or a sorted T cell fraction (not recorded which). The CDR3 reads as follows: CASSSNREAFF. The DNA is TGTGCCAGCAGCTCCAATCGGGAAGCTTTCTTT. The full variable domain, with segments outside the CDR3 supplied by the reference TRBV7-9 and TRBJ1-1 proteins, appears as DTGVSQNPRHKITKRGQNVTFRCDPISEHNRLYWYRQTLGQGPEFLTYFQNEAQLEKSRLLSDRFSAERPKGSFSTLEIQRTEQGDSAMYLCASSSNREAFFGQGTRLTVV.